This T cell receptor beta chain was sequenced during a study of blood T cells in healthy people across ages. A second PCR of roughly 6 to 12 cycles used a sample-barcoded 5' primer and a J-beta primer mix. TCRdb re-called the 5' RACE reads with MiXCR, one entry per CDR3 protein. Of hundreds of thousands of distinct CDR3 sequences listed, 58% are singletons. Germline CDR1 is SGDLS and CDR2 is YYNGEE. The CDR3 covers 15 residues. Unmatched junction bases numbered 7, after V lost 2 bases and J lost 4 bases. The gene calls are TRBV9 and TRBJ1-2; 8 positions agree with TRBD1. The clonotype was recovered from a man aged 55 to 70 in good health. Material for sequencing was blood. In DNA form, the CDR3 reads TGTGCCAGCAGCGTTGCGGACAGGGATCTCTATGGCTACACCTTC. Translating it yields CASSVADRDLYGYTF.